This T cell receptor (beta chain) was sequenced for a study of T cell responses to AZD1222 COVID-19 vaccine. Trimming at V came to 2 bases and at J to 2 bases, leaving 8 bases not matched to a gene. The CDR3 is made up of 16 amino acids. Germline V CDR1 and CDR2: SGHDT, YYEEEE. Libraries were prepared by immunoSEQ multiplex PCR; TCRdb keeps only in-frame clonotypes and omits some of them. The sample has 130,000 to 150,000 clones; roughly 93% are singletons. Sequencing was performed on peripheral blood, taken 28 days after the second AZD1222 dose. This receptor was obtained from an adult who received the AZD1222 COVID-19 vaccine. The chain employs TRBV5-6 and TRBJ1-2, with 8 bases matching TRBD1. CDR3 residues: CASSFSNRDRNYGYTF. Here the CDR3 DNA reads TGTGCCAGCAGCTTCTCAAACCGGGACAGGAACTATGGCTACACCTTC.